The text below deals with one TCR beta chain. Its antigen is currently unknown. The sample originates from a study of cytomegalovirus exposure and HLA in healthy donors. For the study at large: In a later analysis, the 100 to 150 validation repertoires were reported to have used the same platform as the approximately 700 first-cohort repertoires.

Regarding the study as a whole: In a later analysis, first-cohort TCR clusters were found to tend to co-occur in the 130 or so validation repertoires. Researchers reported that three CMV-associated chains were confirmed in vitro as CMV antigen-specific.

Germline values: CDR1 SGHNT, CDR2 YYREEE (reference sequence). V gave up 2 bases and J gave up 2 bases; unmatched junction bases: 8. This CDR3 region has 16 residues. Some clones are missing from TCRdb's copy, which holds only in-frame ones; the method was immunoSEQ multiplex PCR. The profile shows hundreds of thousands of clones, 80% to 90% of them singletons. The sample consisted of PBMCs. The receptor was derived from a woman under 30 in good health and CMV-seronegative. This chain connects TRBV5-4 to TRBJ2-3; 7 nucleotides line up with TRBD1. The CDR3 here is CASSLTSGQHTDTQYF. In nucleotides, the CDR3 is TGTGCCAGCAGCTTAACGTCGGGACAGCACACAGATACGCAGTATTTT.